This entry lists 25 T cell receptor beta chains sequenced from one sample in a study of CD8+ T cells in alopecia areata. Reverse transcribed after extraction, RNA yielded cDNA as the sequencing template. The repertoire was sequenced with immunoSEQ multiplex PCR; TCRdb's copy has only in-frame clones and lacks some. This table holds 100,000 to 150,000 clones, approximately 60% found once. Treatment of the sample: oral pan-JAK inhibitor, 5-10 mg twice daily. The material was CD4+ T cells sorted from blood, obtained at week 4, from a patient treated with tofacitinib. These receptors originate from a human donor with alopecia areata.

This chain connects TRBV29-1 to TRBJ2-3; D is unresolved. The V gene's germline CDR1 is SQVTM and CDR2 ANQGSEA. V lost 4 bases and J lost 1, with 6 bases in between. There are 12 residues in the CDR3. In DNA, the CDR3 is TGCAGCGTTGGTAGCCGCACAGATACGCAGTATTTT. Amino acids: CSVGSRTDTQYF.

This clone was seen only once. V gene TRBV5-6 combines with J gene TRBJ2-7; the D is unclear. The germline V gene has CDR1 SGHDT and CDR2 YYEEEE. This CDR3 region has 13 residues. With 3 bases removed from V and 0 bases from J, the gap between germline ends came to 7 bases. Here the CDR3 reads CASSSLSSYEQYF. The CDR3 nucleotides are TGTGCCAGCAGCTCCCTTAGCTCCTACGAGCAGTACTTC.

This clone was found once. The germline gene is not matched at one end of the junction; a read error may be the cause. DNA for the CDR3: TGCGCCAGCAACCAACCTACATTGGGCTTAGCTAACTATGGCTACACCTTC. This translates into CASNQPTLGLANYGYTF. This sequence joins TRBV4-1 and TRBJ1-2; no reliable D call. CDR1 and CDR2 (germline): MGHRA, YSYEKL. The CDR3 has 17 amino acids.

The chain uses TRBV4-1 and TRBJ1-5; no clear D gene. CDR3 length: 15 amino acids. V lost 4 bases and J lost 0, with 10 bases in between. Germline CDR1 MGHRA, CDR2 YSYEKL. The CDR3: CASSLTYGSNQPQHF. In DNA, the CDR3 is TGCGCCAGCAGCCTGACGTATGGTAGCAATCAGCCCCAGCATTTT.

The genes are TRBV7-9 and TRBJ2-1, with 7 positions matching TRBD2. V gave up 4 bases and J gave up 1 base; unmatched junction bases: 4. CDR1 SEHNR and CDR2 FQNEAQ come from the germline V gene (reference sequence). The length of the CDR3 is 15 residues. The CDR3 DNA follows: TGTGCCAGCAGCTCCTTAGCGGGTTCCTACAATGAGCAGTTCTTC. Protein sequence: CASSSLAGSYNEQFF.

This clone was observed a few times. The gene calls are TRBV18 and TRBJ2-7, with D possibly being TRBD1 or TRBD2 (6 bases each). Germline V gene sequence: CDR1 KGHSH, CDR2 LQKENI. V lost 1 base, J lost 5 bases, and 18 bases lay in between. The CDR3 is 16 amino acids. The CDR3 protein is CASSPLLGGGRNEQYF. As DNA, the CDR3 is TGTGCCAGCTCACCACTTTTAGGAGGGGGTAGGAACGAGCAGTACTTC.

The chain has TRBV29-1 and TRBJ2-2, with 14 bases matching TRBD2. With V trimmed by 7 bases and J by 4 bases, 14 bases remained unmatched. The CDR3 is 18 amino acids. Germline V gene lookup returns CDR1 SQVTM and CDR2 ANQGSEA. Here the CDR3 reads CSGRGTSGGPIGTGELFF. CDR3 nucleotides: TGCAGCGGGCGAGGGACTAGCGGGGGACCGATCGGCACCGGGGAGCTGTTTTTT.

This clone is a singleton in its sample. V usage is TRBV4-2 and J usage is TRBJ1-3; D unclear. This CDR3 comprises 18 residues. Germline lookup yields CDR1 LGHNA and CDR2 YNFKEQ. V gave up 4 bases and J gave up 0 bases, with 19 bases separating them. As DNA, the CDR3 is TGTGCCAGCAGCCTCATTGCGGTCTCAGGAAGCTCTGGAAACACCATATATTTT. It yields the protein CASSLIAVSGSSGNTIYF.

The chain has TRBV2 and TRBJ1-4; no definite D call. The ends were cut back, 2 bases at V and 7 bases at J, with 14 bases in the middle. Germline V gene lookup returns CDR1 SNHLY and CDR2 FYNNEI. The CDR3 is made up of 15 amino acids. This chain's CDR3 is CASSERQEGPEKLFF. In nucleotides, the CDR3 is TGTGCCAGCAGTGAAAGGCAGGAAGGACCTGAAAAACTGTTTTTT.

The rearrangement links TRBV5-1 to TRBJ2-7; 7 bases line up with TRBD1. In germline, CDR1 is SGHRS, CDR2 YFSETQ. The CDR3 length is 16 residues. With V trimmed by 4 bases and J by 0 bases, 10 bases remained unmatched. The CDR3, as DNA: TGCGCCAGCAGCCCCGGGACAGCGACTTACTCCTACGAGCAGTACTTC. This gives the protein CASSPGTATYSYEQYF.

The chain is built from TRBV6-5 and TRBJ2-5, with D tentatively TRBD2 (5 bases). This CDR3 spans 15 amino acids. With 2 bases removed from V and 1 base from J, the gap between germline ends came to 11 bases. Germline CDR1 and CDR2: MNHEY and SVGAGI. In DNA, the CDR3 is TGTGCCAGCAGTTACCGGGATTTGGGCCAAGAGACCCAGTACTTC. Translation gives CASSYRDLGQETQYF.

The rearrangement uses TRBV29-1 and TRBJ1-2; 9 bases are shared with TRBD1. The CDR3 runs to 13 residues. The germline CDR1 and CDR2 sequences are SQVTM and ANQGSEA. Trimming removed 7 bases from V and 2 bases from J; junction bases left unmatched: 5. DNA for the CDR3: TGCAGCGCATCCGGACAGGGGAACTATGGCTACACCTTC. Translated, it gives CSASGQGNYGYTF.

The genes are TRBV29-1 and TRBJ2-6; the match to TRBD1 covers 7 bases. The J segment lost 2 bases and the V segment lost 7 bases, leaving 5 bases of the junction unmatched. Per germline, CDR1 SQVTM and CDR2 ANQGSEA. The CDR3 runs 14 residues. CDR3 protein: CSADTGAGANVLTF. CDR3 DNA sequence: TGCAGCGCAGATACAGGGGCTGGGGCCAACGTCCTGACTTTC.

The gene calls are TRBV5-1 and TRBJ2-1; a weak D match, TRBD1 (5 bases). The CDR3 length is 11 residues. With 0 bases removed from V and 12 bases from J, the gap between germline ends came to 7 bases. Germline V gives CDR1 SGHRS, CDR2 YFSETQ. In nucleotides, the CDR3 is TGCGCCAGCAGCTTGGAAGGGGCGCAGTTCTTC. Translating it yields CASSLEGAQFF.

The rearrangement links TRBV29-1 to TRBJ1-1; D perhaps matches TRBD1 (6 bases). This CDR3 comprises 12 residues. Germline V gene sequence: CDR1 SQVTM, CDR2 ANQGSEA. Trimming cost V 6 bases and J 5 bases, with 13 bases left between them. As DNA, the CDR3 is TGCAGCGTCACAGGGCGGGGGACTGAAGCTTTCTTT. Protein product: CSVTGRGTEAFF.

This clone showed up just a few times. This chain connects TRBV2 to TRBJ1-4, with D unresolved. Germline CDR1 is SNHLY and CDR2 is FYNNEI. CDR3 length: 13 residues. Trimming took off 8 bases at V and 0 bases at J, with 7 bases between the two ends. CDR3 DNA: TGTGCCAGCGAGGGTACAACTAATGAAAAACTGTTTTTT. It codes for CASEGTTNEKLFF.

The V call is TRBV14, the J call TRBJ2-3; D may be TRBD1 or TRBD2 (6 bases each). Germline V gene lookup returns CDR1 SGHDN and CDR2 FVKESK. Trimming pared 3 bases from V and 6 bases from J, leaving 10 bases between. The CDR3 runs to 13 residues. The CDR3 reads CASSQQGTDTQYF. The CDR3 DNA reads as TGTGCCAGCAGCCAGCAGGGGACTGATACGCAGTATTTT.

The genes are TRBV6-6 and TRBJ1-5; TRBD1 is a possible D gene (5 bases). In germline, CDR1 is MNHNY, CDR2 SVGAGI (reference sequence). This CDR3 comprises 16 residues. Deletions cut 5 bases from V and 3 bases from J, with 17 bases between. CDR3 sequence: CASSALFGGFNQPQHF. In nucleotides, the CDR3 is TGTGCCAGCAGTGCCCTCTTCGGGGGATTCAATCAGCCCCAGCATTTT.

V gene TRBV7-3 combines with J gene TRBJ1-2; D uncertain. Trimming took off 6 bases at V and 4 bases at J, with 12 bases between the two ends. Germline CDR1 and CDR2: SGHTA and FQGTGA. CDR3 size: 13 residues. This chain's CDR3 is CASSPTGGYGYTF. CDR3 bases: TGTGCCAGCAGTCCGACGGGAGGCTATGGCTACACCTTC.

J is TRBJ2-5 and V is TRBV2; D gene uncertain. Trimming took off 6 bases at V and 8 bases at J, with 7 bases between the two ends. CDR1 is SNHLY, CDR2 FYNNEI, per germline. This CDR3 is built from 10 residues. Here the CDR3 reads CASSTITQYF. CDR3 in DNA: TGTGCCAGCAGCACCATAACCCAGTACTTC. Complete variable domain (other parts from reference TRBV2 and TRBJ2-5): EPEVTQTPSHQVTQMGQEVILRCVPISNHLYFYWYRQILGQKVEFLVSFYNNEISEKSEIFDDQFSVERPDGSNFTLKIRSTKLEDSAMYFCASSTITQYFGPGTRLLVL.

The chain combines TRBV18 with TRBJ2-3; D remains ambiguous. V was trimmed by 6 bases and J by 0 bases, leaving 7 bases between them. Per germline, CDR1 KGHSH and CDR2 LQKENI. This CDR3 has 13 residues. CDR3 in amino acids: CASSPGSTDTQYF. CDR3 nucleotide sequence: TGTGCCAGCTCCCCTGGTAGCACAGATACGCAGTATTTT.

This CDR3 is CSVVDRGHGYTF. The DNA for the CDR3 is TGCAGCGTCGTCGACAGGGGCCATGGCTACACCTTC. This chain links TRBV29-1 with TRBJ1-2; TRBD1 matches at 8 bases. CDR3 size: 12 residues. CDR1 and CDR2 (germline): SQVTM, ANQGSEA. V lost 6 bases, J lost 6 bases, and 6 bases stayed unmatched.

V gene TRBV7-2 combines with J gene TRBJ2-3; unclear D gene. Deletions cut 5 bases from V and 5 bases from J, with 11 bases between. Looked up from germline, CDR1 is SGHTA and CDR2 is FQGNSA. This CDR3 is 13 amino acids long. The CDR3 coding sequence is TGTGCCAGCAGCCCAGTGTCCGGAGATACGCAGTATTTT. Protein product: CASSPVSGDTQYF.

This chain uses TRBV29-1 with TRBJ2-7, with a possible D match to TRBD1 (6 bases). Trimming stripped 1 base from V and 6 bases from J, with 10 bases between. Germline V gene sequence: CDR1 SQVTM, CDR2 ANQGSEA. The CDR3 sequence is 12 residues long. This chain's CDR3 is CSVEAQGGEQYF. DNA for the CDR3: TGCAGCGTTGAAGCACAGGGCGGCGAGCAGTACTTC.

The chain employs TRBV18 and TRBJ2-1, with no clear D. Germline CDR1 KGHSH, CDR2 LQKENI. With 2 bases removed from V and 8 bases from J, the gap between germline ends came to 16 bases. There are 15 residues in the CDR3. Here the CDR3 reads CASSPYTGDIDEQFF. Here the CDR3 DNA reads TGTGCCAGCTCACCATATACTGGAGATATTGATGAGCAGTTCTTC.